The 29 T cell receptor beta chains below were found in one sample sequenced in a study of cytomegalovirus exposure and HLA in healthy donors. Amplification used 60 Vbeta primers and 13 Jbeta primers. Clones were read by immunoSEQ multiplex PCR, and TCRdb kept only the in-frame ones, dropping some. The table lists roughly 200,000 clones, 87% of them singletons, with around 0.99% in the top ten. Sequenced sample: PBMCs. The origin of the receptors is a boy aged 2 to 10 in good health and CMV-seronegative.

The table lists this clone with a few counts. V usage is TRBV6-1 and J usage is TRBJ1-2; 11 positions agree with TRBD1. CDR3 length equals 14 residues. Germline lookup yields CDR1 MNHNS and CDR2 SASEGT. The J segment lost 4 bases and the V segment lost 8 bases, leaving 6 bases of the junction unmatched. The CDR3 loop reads CASGGTGGSYGYTF. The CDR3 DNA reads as TGTGCCAGCGGAGGGACAGGGGGTAGCTATGGCTACACCTTC.

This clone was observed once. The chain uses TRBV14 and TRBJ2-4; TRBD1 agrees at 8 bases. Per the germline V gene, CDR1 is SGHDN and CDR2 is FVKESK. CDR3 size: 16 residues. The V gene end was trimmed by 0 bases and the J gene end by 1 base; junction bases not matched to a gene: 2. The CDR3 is CASSQDQGAAKNIQYF. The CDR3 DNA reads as TGTGCCAGCAGCCAAGATCAGGGGGCCGCCAAAAACATTCAGTACTTC.

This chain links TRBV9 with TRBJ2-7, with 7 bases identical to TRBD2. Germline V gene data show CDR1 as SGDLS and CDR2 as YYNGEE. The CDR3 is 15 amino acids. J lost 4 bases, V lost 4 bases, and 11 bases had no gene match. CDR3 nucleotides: TGTGCCAGCAGCCCCGGGACTACCTCAGGTTACGAGCAGTACTTC. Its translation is CASSPGTTSGYEQYF.

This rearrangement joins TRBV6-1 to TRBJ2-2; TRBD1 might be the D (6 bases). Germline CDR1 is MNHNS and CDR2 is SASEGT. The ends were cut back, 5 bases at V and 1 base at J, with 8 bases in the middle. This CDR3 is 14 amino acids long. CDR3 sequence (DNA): TGTGCCAGCAGTTTACAGGGGAACACCGGGGAGCTGTTTTTT. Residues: CASSLQGNTGELFF.

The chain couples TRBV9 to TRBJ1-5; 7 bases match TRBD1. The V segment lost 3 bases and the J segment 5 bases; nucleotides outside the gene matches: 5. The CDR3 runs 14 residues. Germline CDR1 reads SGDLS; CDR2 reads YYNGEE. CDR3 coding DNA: TGTGCCAGCAGCGGACAGGGATCGTATCAGCCCCAGCATTTT. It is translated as CASSGQGSYQPQHF. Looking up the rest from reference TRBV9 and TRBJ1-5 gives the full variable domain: DSGVTQTPKHLITATGQRVTLRCSPRSGDLSVYWYQQSLDQGLQFLIQYYNGEERAKGNILERFSAQQFPDLHSELNLSSLELGDSALYFCASSGQGSYQPQHFGDGTRLSIL.

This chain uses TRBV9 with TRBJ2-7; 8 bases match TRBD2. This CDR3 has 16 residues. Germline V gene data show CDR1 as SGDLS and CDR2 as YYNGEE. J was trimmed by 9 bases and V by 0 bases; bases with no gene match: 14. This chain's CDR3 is CASSVEPGTREVVQYF. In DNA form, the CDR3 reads TGTGCCAGCAGCGTAGAACCCGGGACTAGGGAGGTGGTGCAGTACTTC.

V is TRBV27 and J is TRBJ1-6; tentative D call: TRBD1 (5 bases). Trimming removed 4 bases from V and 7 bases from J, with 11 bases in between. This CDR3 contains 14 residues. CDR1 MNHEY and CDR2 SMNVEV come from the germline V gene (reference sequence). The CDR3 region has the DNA TGTGCCAGCAGTTCCATTGACAGCAATTCACCCCTCCACTTT. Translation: CASSSIDSNSPLHF.

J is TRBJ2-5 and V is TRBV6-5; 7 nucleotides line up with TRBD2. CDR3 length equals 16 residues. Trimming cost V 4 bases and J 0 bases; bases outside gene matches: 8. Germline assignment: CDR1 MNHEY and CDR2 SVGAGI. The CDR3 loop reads CASSSGGAGYQETQYF. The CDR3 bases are TGTGCCAGCAGTTCCGGGGGAGCGGGGTACCAAGAGACCCAGTACTTC.

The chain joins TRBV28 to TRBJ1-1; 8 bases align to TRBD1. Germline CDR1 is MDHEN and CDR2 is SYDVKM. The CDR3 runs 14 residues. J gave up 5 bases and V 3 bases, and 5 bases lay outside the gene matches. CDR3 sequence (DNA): TGTGCCAGCAGTTTGACAGGGGTGGGAACTGAAGCTTTCTTT. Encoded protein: CASSLTGVGTEAFF.

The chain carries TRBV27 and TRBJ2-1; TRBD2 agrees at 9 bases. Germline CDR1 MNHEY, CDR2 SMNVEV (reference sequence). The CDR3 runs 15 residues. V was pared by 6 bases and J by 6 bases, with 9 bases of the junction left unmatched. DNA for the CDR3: TGTGCCAGCAGCTCTGCGGGGGGGCCAGGCAATGAGCAGTTCTTC. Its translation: CASSSAGGPGNEQFF.

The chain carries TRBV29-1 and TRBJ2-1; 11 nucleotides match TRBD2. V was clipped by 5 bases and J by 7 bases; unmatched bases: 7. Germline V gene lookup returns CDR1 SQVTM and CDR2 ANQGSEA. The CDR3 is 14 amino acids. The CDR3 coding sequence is TGCAGCGTTCGGAGACTAGCGGGAAGAAATGAGCAGTTCTTC. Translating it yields CSVRRLAGRNEQFF.

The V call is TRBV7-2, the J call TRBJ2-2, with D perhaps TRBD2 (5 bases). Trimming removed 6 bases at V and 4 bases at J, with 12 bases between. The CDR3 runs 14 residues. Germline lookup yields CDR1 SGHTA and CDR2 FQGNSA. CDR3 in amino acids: CASSASSSTGELFF. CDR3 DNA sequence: TGTGCCAGCAGTGCTAGCTCGAGCACCGGGGAGCTGTTTTTT.

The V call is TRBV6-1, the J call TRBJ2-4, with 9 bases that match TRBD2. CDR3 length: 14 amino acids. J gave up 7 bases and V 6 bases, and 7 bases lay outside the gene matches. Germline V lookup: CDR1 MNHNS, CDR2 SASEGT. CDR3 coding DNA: TGTGCCAGCAGATCAGGGACTAGCACGAACATTCAGTACTTC. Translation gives CASRSGTSTNIQYF.

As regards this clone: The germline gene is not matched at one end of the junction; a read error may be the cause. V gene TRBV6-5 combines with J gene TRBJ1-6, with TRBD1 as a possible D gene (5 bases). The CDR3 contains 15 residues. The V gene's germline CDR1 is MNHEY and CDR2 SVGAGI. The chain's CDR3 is CASSYTGNKGSPPHF. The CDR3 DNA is TGTGCCAGCAGTTACACAGGAAATAAAGGTTCACCCCCCCACTTT.

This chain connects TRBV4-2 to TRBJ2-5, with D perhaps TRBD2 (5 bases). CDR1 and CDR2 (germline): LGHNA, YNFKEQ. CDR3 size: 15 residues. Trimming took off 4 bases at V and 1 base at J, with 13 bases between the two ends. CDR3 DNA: TGTGCCAGCAGCCTCCACGGAGGCCCCCAAGAGACCCAGTACTTC. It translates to CASSLHGGPQETQYF.

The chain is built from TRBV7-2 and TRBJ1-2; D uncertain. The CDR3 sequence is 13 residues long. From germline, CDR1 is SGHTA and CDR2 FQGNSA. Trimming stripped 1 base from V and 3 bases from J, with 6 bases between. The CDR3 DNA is TGTGCCAGCAGCTTAGTGGCAGACTATGGCTACACCTTC. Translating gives CASSLVADYGYTF.

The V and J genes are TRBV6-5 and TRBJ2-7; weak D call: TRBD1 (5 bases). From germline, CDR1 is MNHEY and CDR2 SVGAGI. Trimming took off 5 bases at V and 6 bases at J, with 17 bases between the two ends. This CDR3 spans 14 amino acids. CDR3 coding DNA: TGTGCCAGCAGTCGACGGCAGGGCTTCAGCGAGCAGTACTTC. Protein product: CASSRRQGFSEQYF.

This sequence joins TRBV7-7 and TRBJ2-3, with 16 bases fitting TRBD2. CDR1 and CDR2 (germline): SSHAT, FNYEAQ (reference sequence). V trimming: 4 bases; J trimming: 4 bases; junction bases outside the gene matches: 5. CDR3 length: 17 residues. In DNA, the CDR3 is TGTGCCAGCAGCTACAAGGGACTAGCGGGGGGGCCAGATACGCAGTATTTT. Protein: CASSYKGLAGGPDTQYF.

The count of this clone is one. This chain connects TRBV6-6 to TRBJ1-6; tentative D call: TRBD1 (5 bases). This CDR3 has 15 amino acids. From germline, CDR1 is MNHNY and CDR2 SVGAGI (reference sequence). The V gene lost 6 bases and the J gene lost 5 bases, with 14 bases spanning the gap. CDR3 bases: TGTGCCAGCAGGGGGGGGACGGCCAATAATTCACCCCTCCACTTT. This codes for CASRGGTANNSPLHF.

The CDR3, as DNA: TGTGCCAGCAGCCCAGGGTCGGCAGGGCGCTACAATGAGCAGTTCTTC. Amino acid sequence: CASSPGSAGRYNEQFF. The V gene is TRBV7-9, the J gene TRBJ2-1; D is perhaps TRBD1 (5 bases). Germline V lookup: CDR1 SEHNR, CDR2 FQNEAQ (reference sequence). The CDR3 covers 16 residues. Deletions cut 5 bases from V and 3 bases from J, with 17 bases between.

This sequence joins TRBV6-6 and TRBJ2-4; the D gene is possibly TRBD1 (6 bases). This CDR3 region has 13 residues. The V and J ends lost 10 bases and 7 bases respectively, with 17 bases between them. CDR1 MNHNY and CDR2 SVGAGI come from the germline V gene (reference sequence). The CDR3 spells CATSSLGGNIQYF. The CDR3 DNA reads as TGTGCCACCTCTAGCTTAGGGGGTAACATTCAGTACTTC.

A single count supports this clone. CDR3: CASSWGLVSETQYF. Here the CDR3 DNA reads TGTGCCAGCAGCTGGGGACTAGTTTCGGAGACCCAGTACTTC. V usage is TRBV7-2 and J usage is TRBJ2-5; TRBD2 matches 8 bases. V lost 4 bases to trimming and J lost 5 bases; unmatched junction nucleotides: 6. CDR1 and CDR2 (germline): SGHTA, FQGNSA. The CDR3 totals 14 residues.

The CDR3 here is CASSTRQGNTEAFF. In nucleotides, the CDR3 is TGCGCCAGCAGCACCCGACAGGGAAACACTGAAGCTTTCTTT. The chain couples TRBV5-1 to TRBJ1-1; TRBD1 matches at 7 bases. CDR1 SGHRS and CDR2 YFSETQ come from the germline V gene. The CDR3 runs to 14 residues. V was pared by 4 bases and J by 2 bases, with 5 bases of the junction left unmatched.

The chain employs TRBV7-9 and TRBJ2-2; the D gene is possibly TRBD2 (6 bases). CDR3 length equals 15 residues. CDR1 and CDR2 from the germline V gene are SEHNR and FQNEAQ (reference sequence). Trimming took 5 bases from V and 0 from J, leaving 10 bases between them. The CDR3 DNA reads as TGTGCCAGCAGCGAATTAGCGGCGAACACCGGGGAGCTGTTTTTT. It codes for CASSELAANTGELFF.

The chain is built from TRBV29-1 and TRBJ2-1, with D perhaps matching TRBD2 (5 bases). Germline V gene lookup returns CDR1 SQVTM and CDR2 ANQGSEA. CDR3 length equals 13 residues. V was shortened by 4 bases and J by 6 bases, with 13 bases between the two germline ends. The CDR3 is CSVARKSGNEQFF. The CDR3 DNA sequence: TGCAGCGTTGCCCGGAAGAGCGGCAATGAGCAGTTCTTC.

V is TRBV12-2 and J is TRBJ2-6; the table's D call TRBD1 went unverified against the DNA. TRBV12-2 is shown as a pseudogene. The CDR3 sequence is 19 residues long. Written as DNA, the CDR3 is TGTGCAAGTCGCTTAGCGCGAGGGACAGTTCTCTCTGGGGCCAACGTCCTGACTTTC. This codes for CASRLARGTVLSGANVLTF.

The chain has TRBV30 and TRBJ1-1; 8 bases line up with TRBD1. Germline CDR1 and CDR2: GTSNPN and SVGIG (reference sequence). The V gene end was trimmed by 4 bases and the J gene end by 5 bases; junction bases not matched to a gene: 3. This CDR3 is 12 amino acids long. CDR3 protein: CAWIRTGTEAFF. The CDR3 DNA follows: TGTGCCTGGATAAGGACAGGGACTGAAGCTTTCTTT.

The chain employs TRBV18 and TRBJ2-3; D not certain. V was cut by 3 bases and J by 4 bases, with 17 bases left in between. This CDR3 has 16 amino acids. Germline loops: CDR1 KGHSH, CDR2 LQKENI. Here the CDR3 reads CASSPRPPRSPDTQYF. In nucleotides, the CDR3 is TGTGCCAGCTCACCGAGGCCACCTCGAAGCCCAGATACGCAGTATTTT.

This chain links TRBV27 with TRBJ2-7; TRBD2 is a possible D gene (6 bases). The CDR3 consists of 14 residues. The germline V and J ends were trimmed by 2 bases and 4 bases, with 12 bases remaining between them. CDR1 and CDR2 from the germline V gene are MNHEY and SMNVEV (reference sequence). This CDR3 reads CASSLGREWYEQYF. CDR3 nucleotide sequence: TGTGCCAGCAGTTTAGGGCGGGAATGGTACGAGCAGTACTTC.